This TCR beta chain derives from a study of T cell responses to AZD1222 COVID-19 vaccine. Here immunoSEQ multiplex PCR was the method, and the copy in TCRdb shows in-frame clones only, minus some. The data contain 180,000 or so clones, about 93% of them singletons. This CDR3 contains 14 residues. The trim removed 5 bases at V and 8 bases at J, leaving 10 bases unmatched. Germline lookup yields CDR1 SGHTA and CDR2 FQGNSA. Study results and limitations: Seropositivity was recorded at baseline in only 6 or 7 AZD1222 recipients. Most donors were white British, females outnumbered males, and clonal diversity was possibly underestimated. Close to half of spike-specific TCRs reportedly recognize unmutated variant regions.

In regard to this clone: What it binds is unknown.

This clonotype originated in an adult in good health. This material consisted of peripheral blood, taken on day 0 of AZD1222 vaccination. This chain uses TRBV7-2 with TRBJ2-3; 7 bases are shared with TRBD2. Here the CDR3 reads CASSPTHREGTQYF. For the CDR3, the DNA is TGTGCCAGCAGCCCCACCCATAGGGAGGGTACGCAGTATTTT.